Given below is one T cell receptor beta chain in context. It has no known antigen specificity. Base-call qualities are not available, and no considerably larger clone is one nucleotide away. Library preparation used the immunoSEQ multiplex PCR assay. The source study handled its data this way. A statistical classification framework was built for diagnosing cytomegalovirus status from the catalog of TCR beta chain sequences. Not all clones reach the TCRdb copy of this immuneACCESS table, which keeps in-frame sequences only. Checked studies attribute under half of the gap to unresolved V genes and leave the rest unexplained. That table gives V, J and clone size, and the DNA gave D and trimming. The sample includes about 160,000 clones, with over 80% observed a single time. The ten biggest clones cover 2% to 2.5% of the sample. The data are from a study of cytomegalovirus exposure and HLA in healthy donors (dated by TCRdb to about 2017). Broadly, across the study: A later analysis indicated that the 120 or so validation repertoires were generated on the platform also employed for the 600 to 750 repertoires of the first cohort. The study was designed to test whether signatures of past pathogen exposure could be identified by cataloging public T cell receptors. In addition to the first cohort of 666 subjects, a separate validation cohort of around 110 different subjects was used. To predict cytomegalovirus infection status, the study brought together high-throughput TCR immunosequencing, statistical association of individual TCRs with disease status, and machine learning.

Donors formed part of the validation cohort, which comprised 120 subjects and was distinct from the first cohort of roughly 600 subjects. Reading from cysteine to phenylalanine, the CDR3 counts 16 amino acids. Only the CDR3 DNA is retained, 48 bases long and in frame from the first base. The CDR1 and CDR2 encoded by the germline V gene (reference sequence) are LNHNV and YYDKDF. V and J are truncated by 0 bases and 2 bases respectively, leaving an intervening sequence of 12 bases. General conclusions and limits of the study: The classifier was reported to diagnose cytomegalovirus status with high specificity and sensitivity in both the original and validation cohorts. It was suggested by the authors that the approach could potentially be generalized to other disease states and immunological phenotypes. Most TCR sequences were observed very rarely across donors, whereas some public TCRs were present in many individuals. A total of fewer than 200 TCR beta chains were listed by the study as associated with cytomegalovirus. Subsequent analysis determined that TCRs grouped into clusters in the first cohort also showed a tendency toward co-occurrence across the 90 to 150 validation repertoires, and 85% to 95% of cluster scores exceeded 0. A few of the identified cytomegalovirus-associated TCR beta chains were confirmed in vitro to be specific for cytomegalovirus antigens. The validation cohort had no HLA typing available for a later analysis, so co-occurrence within that cohort was assessed over all 110 or so repertoires.

The chain links TRBV15 with TRBJ2-3; 5 matching bases give a weak D call of TRBD2. The receptor was derived from a young man in good health and CMV-seropositive. Material: PBMCs. The nucleotide sequence is TGTGCCACCAGCAGAGATAAGTACGGGATCACAGATACGCAGTATTTT. This gives the protein CATSRDKYGITDTQYF. The CDR3 plus the reference TRBV15 and TRBJ2-3 genes for the other parts give the full variable domain: DAMVIQNPRYQVTQFGKPVTLSCSQTLNHNVMYWYQQKSSQAPKLLFHYYDKDFNNEADTPDNFQSRRPNTSFCFLDIRSPGLGDTAMYLCATSRDKYGITDTQYFGPGTRLTVL.